The count of the clone carrying this T cell receptor beta chain is one. Its target is not known. The entry originates in a study of cytomegalovirus exposure and HLA in healthy donors. The study, taken as a whole, reports: Later analysis associated a missense DCLRE1C variant with TCR beta V- and J-gene trimming.

PCR was performed using 60 Vbeta and 13 Jbeta primers. The data were produced by immunoSEQ multiplex PCR, yet TCRdb's version contains in-frame clones alone and is incomplete. The sample includes more than 100,000 clones, 75% to 90% of them seen just once. The ends were cut back, 5 bases at V and 0 bases at J, with 5 bases in the middle. CDR3 size: 12 residues. Germline V gene lookup returns CDR1 KGHSH and CDR2 LQKENI. This clonotype was obtained from a man aged 35 to 55 in good health and CMV-seronegative. Sequencing was carried out using PBMCs. This sequence joins TRBV18 and TRBJ2-7; D not resolved. Here the CDR3 reads CASSFSSYEQYF. CDR3 DNA: TGTGCCAGCTCATTTAGCTCCTACGAGCAGTACTTC.